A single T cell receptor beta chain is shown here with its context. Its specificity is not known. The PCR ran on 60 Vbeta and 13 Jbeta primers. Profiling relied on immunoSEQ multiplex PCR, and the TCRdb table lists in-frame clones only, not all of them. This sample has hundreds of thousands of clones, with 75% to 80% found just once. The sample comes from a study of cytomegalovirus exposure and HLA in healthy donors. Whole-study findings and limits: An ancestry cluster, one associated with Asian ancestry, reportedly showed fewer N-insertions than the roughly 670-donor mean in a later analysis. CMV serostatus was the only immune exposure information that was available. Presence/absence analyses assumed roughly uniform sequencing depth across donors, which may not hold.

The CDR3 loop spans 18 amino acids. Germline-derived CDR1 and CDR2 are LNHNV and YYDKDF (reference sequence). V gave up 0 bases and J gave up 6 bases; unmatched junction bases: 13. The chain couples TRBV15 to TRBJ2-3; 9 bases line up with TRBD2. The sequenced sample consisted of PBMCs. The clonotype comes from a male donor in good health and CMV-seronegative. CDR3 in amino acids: CATSRDLAAVAGEDTQYF. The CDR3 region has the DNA TGTGCCACCAGCAGAGATCTTGCAGCAGTAGCGGGAGAGGATACGCAGTATTTT. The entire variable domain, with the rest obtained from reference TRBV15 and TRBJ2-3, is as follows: DAMVIQNPRYQVTQFGKPVTLSCSQTLNHNVMYWYQQKSSQAPKLLFHYYDKDFNNEADTPDNFQSRRPNTSFCFLDIRSPGLGDTAMYLCATSRDLAAVAGEDTQYFGPGTRLTVL.